This TCR beta chain was identified during a study of blood T cell repertoires in COVID-19. Study-level background: Samples of COVID-19 (acute and convalescent) were obtained from the United States, Italy and Spain. Sources were T cells, B-cell-depleted T cells, or PBMCs; the material itself was cDNA or gDNA.

With respect to this clone: Relative to the germline gene, one junction end is altered; a read error may explain this.

Germline values: CDR1 LGHDT, CDR2 YNNKEL (reference sequence). The CDR3 is 14 residues long. Participants' reported clinical history set cohort assignment. Per the original data handling: Amplified reference gene primers provided the basis for estimating nucleated cell counts. Profiled with immunoSEQ multiplex PCR; TCRdb holds only in-frame clones, not every one. That table is the source of V, J and clone size, and D and trimming were worked out from the DNA. The table shows 200,000 to 250,000 clones, with roughly 85% occurring only once. This sequence joins TRBV3-1 (or the pseudogene TRBV3-2) and TRBJ1-2; D unresolved. What was sequenced was PBMCs or T cells enriched from blood (not recorded which). The clonotype was recovered from a woman aged 45-59 years with acute COVID-19. The CDR3 is CASSQDEAIYGYTF. The CDR3 region has the DNA TGTGCAAGCAGCCAAGACGAGGCGATCTATGGCTACACCTTC.